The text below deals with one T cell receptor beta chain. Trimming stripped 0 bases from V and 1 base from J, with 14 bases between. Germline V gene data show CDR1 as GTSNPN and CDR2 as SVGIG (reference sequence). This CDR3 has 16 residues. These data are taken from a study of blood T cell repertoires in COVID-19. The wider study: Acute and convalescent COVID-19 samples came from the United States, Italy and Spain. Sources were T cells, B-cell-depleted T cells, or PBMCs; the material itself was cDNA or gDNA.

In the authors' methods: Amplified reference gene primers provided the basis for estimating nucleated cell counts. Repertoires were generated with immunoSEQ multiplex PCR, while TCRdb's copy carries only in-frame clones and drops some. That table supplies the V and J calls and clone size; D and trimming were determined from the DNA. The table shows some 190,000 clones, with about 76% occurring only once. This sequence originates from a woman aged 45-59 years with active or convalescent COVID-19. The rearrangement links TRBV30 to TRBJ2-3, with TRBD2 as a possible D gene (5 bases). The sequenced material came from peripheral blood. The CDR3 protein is CAWSVGVSAGTDTQYF. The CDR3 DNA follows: TGTGCCTGGAGTGTTGGGGTTAGCGCGGGCACAGATACGCAGTATTTT.